Listed here is a single TCR beta chain. Its antigen is currently unknown. Germline loops: CDR1 ENHRY, CDR2 SYGVKD. The ends were cut back, 0 bases at V and 4 bases at J, with 13 bases in the middle. The length of the CDR3 is 15 residues. The PCR was carried out with 60 Vbeta primers and 13 Jbeta primers. The repertoire was sequenced with immunoSEQ multiplex PCR; TCRdb's copy has only in-frame clones and lacks some. The sample has 110,000 to 150,000 clones; 65% to 80% are singletons. Unrecorded immune exposure was likely among donors, who were nominally healthy when sampled. The data derive from a study of cytomegalovirus exposure and HLA in healthy donors. Study-level findings and limits: A prior analysis recorded that most TCR beta V segments were productive about 87% or about 30% of the time. Sequences of the TCR beta chain were said to predict the HLA-A and HLA-B alleles of most subjects accurately. A missense DCLRE1C variant was associated with V- and J-gene trimming of TCR beta chains in a later analysis, and an independent cohort replicated the association.

The TCR comes from a man younger than 45 in good health and CMV-seronegative. This chain links TRBV10-3 with TRBJ2-7, with D tentatively TRBD1 (5 bases). The sequenced material came from PBMCs. CDR3 sequence (DNA): TGTGCCATCAGTGAGTCGAGTAGGGGTACGTACGAGCAGTACTTC. Translation: CAISESSRGTYEQYF.